This TCR beta chain was recorded in a study of cytomegalovirus exposure and HLA in healthy donors. The primer mix had 60 Vbeta and 13 Jbeta primers. Profiling relied on immunoSEQ multiplex PCR, and the TCRdb table lists in-frame clones only, not all of them. The sample shows roughly 140,000 clones, 60% to 80% of them seen only once. The clonotype comes from a woman in her thirties in good health and CMV-seronegative. Material: PBMCs.

The CDR3 bases are TGCGCCAGCAGCTTGGATCGTCAAGAGACCCAGTACTTC. Amino acids: CASSLDRQETQYF. The V gene is TRBV5-1, the J gene TRBJ2-5, with D hard to call. The length of the CDR3 is 13 residues. Trimming removed 0 bases from V and 2 bases from J, with 5 bases in between. Germline V CDR1 and CDR2: SGHRS, YFSETQ.